The 32 T cell receptor beta chains below come from one sample, sequenced in a study of Ad26.COV2.S vaccination and SARS-CoV-2 variants (dated by TCRdb to the early 2020s). Reading the label with the study, this specimen's treatment or condition is: 15 to 20 received Ad26.COV2.S at low or high dose, single or two shots; five or six received placebo; per-sample allocation not given. For vaccine and placebo recipients, the sequenced repertoires came from samples collected on day 63 after the first injection. The library relied on the immunoSEQ multiplex PCR assay. Drawn from immuneACCESS, this table holds only the in-frame rearrangements with V and J called that TCRdb kept. Clones are partly lost; checked studies trace under half to an unresolved V gene and leave the rest unexplained. The sample table shows over 200,000 clones, and roughly 90% are seen once. The ten biggest clones cover around 11% of the sample.

The specimen was peripheral blood, collected in a trial of Ad26.COV2.S vaccine versus placebo. These TCRs come from a person aged 18-65 years who received the Ad26.COV2.S COVID-19 vaccine or a placebo.

V and J are TRBV11-3 and TRBJ2-2; D possibly corresponds to TRBD1 (5 bases). The V end was cut by 2 bases, the J end by 0 bases, with 13 bases between. CDR1 is SGHNT, CDR2 YENEEA, per germline. The CDR3 loop spans 17 amino acids. The CDR3 bases are TGTGCCAGCAGCTTAAGGACATCGGGTTCGAACACCGGGGAGCTGTTTTTT. Translating it yields CASSLRTSGSNTGELFF.

V is TRBV7-9 and J is TRBJ2-7; D uncertain. The V gene lost 5 bases and the J gene lost 4 bases, with 6 bases spanning the gap. Germline V lookup: CDR1 SEHNR, CDR2 FQNEAQ (reference sequence). The CDR3 is made up of 11 amino acids. The CDR3 DNA sequence: TGTGCCAGCAGCGGTGAATACGAGCAGTACTTC. Translated, it gives CASSGEYEQYF.

The rearrangement links TRBV14 to TRBJ1-1; weak D call: TRBD1 (5 bases). There are 15 residues in the CDR3. V lost 4 bases, J lost 4 bases, and 16 bases lay in between. Germline values: CDR1 SGHDN, CDR2 FVKESK. The CDR3 here is CASSPQVAGITEAFF. The CDR3 bases are TGTGCCAGCAGCCCACAGGTTGCAGGGATCACTGAAGCTTTCTTT.

This clone was detected once. This rearrangement joins TRBV7-2 to TRBJ2-3; 14 bases are a match to TRBD2. With V trimmed by 0 bases and J by 4 bases, 3 bases remained unmatched. The germline CDR1 and CDR2 sequences are SGHTA and FQGNSA. This CDR3 spans 17 amino acids. The CDR3 nucleotides are TGTGCCAGCAGCTTAGCGTGGACTAGCGGGAGGTCAGATACGCAGTATTTT. It codes for CASSLAWTSGRSDTQYF.

V gene TRBV7-9 combines with J gene TRBJ2-1, with TRBD2 identical over 11 bases. CDR1 and CDR2 (germline): SEHNR, FQNEAQ (reference sequence). V gave up 3 bases and J gave up 9 bases; unmatched junction bases: 7. CDR3 length: 15 residues. In nucleotides, the CDR3 is TGTGCCAGCAGCTTCCTAGCGGGAGGTGGACCTGAGCAGTTCTTC. It codes for CASSFLAGGGPEQFF. Full variable domain (remainder filled in from reference TRBV7-9 and TRBJ2-1): DTGVSQNPRHKITKRGQNVTFRCDPISEHNRLYWYRQTLGQGPEFLTYFQNEAQLEKSRLLSDRFSAERPKGSFSTLEIQRTEQGDSAMYLCASSFLAGGGPEQFFGPGTRLTVL.

This chain joins TRBV7-2 and TRBJ2-5, with D maybe TRBD2 (5 bases). Per the germline V gene, CDR1 is SGHTA and CDR2 is FQGNSA. CDR3 size: 15 residues. Trimming pared 5 bases from V and 4 bases from J, leaving 17 bases between. The DNA for the CDR3 is TGTGCCAGCAGCCCCGGGAATCTGAGGCGAGAGACCCAGTACTTC. This codes for CASSPGNLRRETQYF.

This clone was picked up one time. This chain uses TRBV5-1 with TRBJ2-1; 8 nucleotides line up with TRBD1. Germline V CDR1 and CDR2: SGHRS, YFSETQ. The CDR3 consists of 14 residues. Trimming took 0 bases from V and 6 from J; bases not matched to a gene: 2. The CDR3 sequence: CASSLGQGANEQFF. CDR3 nucleotides: TGCGCCAGCAGCTTGGGGCAGGGGGCCAATGAGCAGTTCTTC.

The chain is built from TRBV10-2 and TRBJ1-5; D is possibly TRBD1 (6 bases). Germline V lookup: CDR1 WSHSY, CDR2 SAAADI. This CDR3 is 16 amino acids long. The V and J ends lost 5 bases and 7 bases respectively, with 21 bases between them. CDR3 region: CASSRTQGGGPQPQHF. The CDR3 DNA sequence: TGCGCCAGCAGTCGGACGCAGGGTGGGGGGCCACAGCCCCAGCATTTT.

J is TRBJ2-7 and V is TRBV28; 13 positions agree with TRBD2. Germline V CDR1 and CDR2: MDHEN, SYDVKM. This CDR3 is built from 16 residues. J lost 6 bases, V lost 5 bases, and 10 bases had no gene match. The CDR3: CASSPLAGGLFGEQYF. For the CDR3, the DNA is TGTGCCAGCAGTCCACTAGCGGGAGGGCTATTCGGCGAGCAGTACTTC.

The chain uses TRBV7-9 and TRBJ2-5; possibly TRBD1 for D (6 bases). The germline V gene has CDR1 SEHNR and CDR2 FQNEAQ (reference sequence). With 3 bases removed from V and 0 bases from J, the gap between germline ends came to 8 bases. The length of the CDR3 is 14 residues. CDR3 protein: CASSFWDNQETQYF. The CDR3 DNA is TGTGCCAGCAGCTTCTGGGACAACCAAGAGACCCAGTACTTC.

The chain carries TRBV2 and TRBJ1-1; maybe TRBD1 (6 bases). Germline CDR1 SNHLY, CDR2 FYNNEI. The V and J ends lost 6 bases and 2 bases respectively, with 10 bases between them. The CDR3 runs to 13 residues. The CDR3 region is CASSVQGNTEAFF. In DNA, the CDR3 is TGTGCCAGCAGCGTACAGGGAAACACTGAAGCTTTCTTT.

The chain carries TRBV15 and TRBJ2-5; D ambiguous. Germline-derived CDR1 and CDR2 are LNHNV and YYDKDF (reference sequence). The CDR3 covers 17 residues. V shed 0 bases and J shed 1 base, with 15 bases lying between them. The CDR3 loop reads CATSRDLVTRGQETQYF. For the CDR3, the DNA is TGTGCCACCAGCAGAGATCTTGTGACCCGAGGCCAAGAGACCCAGTACTTC.

The CDR3 bases are TGTGCCAGCACCTTGGGGGGAAGCTACGAGCAGTACTTC. Translation: CASTLGGSYEQYF. The chain carries TRBV12-3 or TRBV12-4 and TRBJ2-7, with a weak D call TRBD2 (6 bases). This CDR3 region has 13 residues. V dropped 7 bases and J dropped 3 bases, with 13 bases sitting between them.

V gene TRBV7-9 combines with J gene TRBJ1-1, with TRBD1 as a possible D gene (5 bases). Trimming pared 2 bases from V and 0 bases from J, leaving 7 bases between. The germline gives CDR1 SEHNR, CDR2 FQNEAQ (reference sequence). This CDR3 has 14 residues. DNA for the CDR3: TGTGCCAGCAGCTTAAGGGACTTGAACACTGAAGCTTTCTTT. Protein product: CASSLRDLNTEAFF.

The V gene is TRBV6-5, the J gene TRBJ1-1; TRBD1 matches 8 bases. The ends lost 7 bases at V and 4 bases at J; junction bases unmatched: 5. The germline gives CDR1 MNHEY, CDR2 SVGAGI. The CDR3 totals 13 residues. The CDR3 is CASTRTGTTEAFF. In DNA, the CDR3 is TGTGCCAGCACCCGGACAGGGACCACTGAAGCTTTCTTT.

The chain carries TRBV27 and TRBJ2-2; D unclear. CDR1 MNHEY and CDR2 SMNVEV come from the germline V gene (reference sequence). V gave up 8 bases and J gave up 0 bases, with 7 bases separating them. The CDR3 loop spans 13 amino acids. The CDR3: CASGRSNTGELFF. CDR3 DNA sequence: TGTGCCAGCGGCAGATCGAACACCGGGGAGCTGTTTTTT.

This clone was observed a single time. The rearrangement links TRBV4-2 to TRBJ2-3, with TRBD2 identical over 11 bases. Germline CDR1 is LGHNA and CDR2 is YNFKEQ. Trimming removed 0 bases from V and 0 bases from J; junction bases left unmatched: 5. The CDR3 is 18 residues long. CDR3 region: CASSQELAGETSTDTQYF. The DNA for the CDR3 is TGTGCCAGCAGCCAAGAACTAGCGGGAGAGACTAGCACAGATACGCAGTATTTT.

This clone was observed once. The chain has TRBV9 and TRBJ2-3; 9 nucleotides match TRBD2. The CDR3 is 16 amino acids. Germline-derived CDR1 and CDR2 are SGDLS and YYNGEE. V shed 2 bases and J 1 base; nucleotides not matched to a gene: 5. CDR3 DNA sequence: TGTGCCAGCAGCGTCGGCGGGGGGGCCGGCACAGATACGCAGTATTTT. This sequence encodes CASSVGGGAGTDTQYF.

The chain combines TRBV19 with TRBJ2-3; D uncertain. This CDR3 region has 14 residues. Looked up from germline, CDR1 is LNHDA and CDR2 is SQIVND (reference sequence). The V and J ends lost 1 base and 2 bases respectively, with 7 bases between them. The CDR3 bases are TGTGCCAGTAGTATAGGGGGAAACACAGATACGCAGTATTTT. It yields the protein CASSIGGNTDTQYF.

The rearrangement joins TRBV7-2 to TRBJ1-2; weak D call: TRBD1 (6 bases). CDR1 and CDR2 (germline): SGHTA, FQGNSA. The CDR3 is 14 amino acids. The V and J ends lost 5 bases and 0 bases respectively, with 10 bases between them. The CDR3 region has the DNA TGTGCCAGCAGCCCCCGGACAGCTAACTATGGCTACACCTTC. It encodes CASSPRTANYGYTF.

As DNA, the CDR3 is TGTGCCAGCAGTTACTTCGGACAGGGGAATTCACCCCTCCACTTT. The encoded protein is CASSYFGQGNSPLHF. V usage is TRBV6-5 and J usage is TRBJ1-6, with 9 bases that match TRBD1. The CDR3 is 15 amino acids. CDR1 and CDR2 (germline): MNHEY, SVGAGI. The V segment lost 1 base and the J segment 7 bases; nucleotides outside the gene matches: 2.

This clone was found a few times. The chain combines TRBV2 with TRBJ1-2, with TRBD1 identical over 7 bases. The V segment lost 6 bases and the J segment 5 bases; nucleotides outside the gene matches: 12. The CDR3 totals 15 residues. Germline loops: CDR1 SNHLY, CDR2 FYNNEI. CDR3 sequence: CASRDRGLPLYGYTF. The CDR3 DNA sequence: TGTGCCAGCAGGGATAGGGGGCTCCCCCTATATGGCTACACCTTC.

The chain combines TRBV2 with TRBJ1-6; no clear D gene. Between the trimmed V and J ends, which lost 1 base and 9 bases, there was a span of 16 bases. There are 16 residues in the CDR3. Germline V CDR1 and CDR2: SNHLY, FYNNEI. DNA for the CDR3: TGTGCCAGCAGTGAAGTGGACGTGGGCCTAACTTCACCCCTCCACTTT. It is translated as CASSEVDVGLTSPLHF.

The J gene is TRBJ1-2, the V gene TRBV24-1, with 7 bases fitting TRBD1. This CDR3 has 14 residues. V trimming: 4 bases; J trimming: 4 bases; junction bases outside the gene matches: 5. In germline, CDR1 is KGHDR, CDR2 SFDVKD. DNA for the CDR3: TGTGCCACCAGTGAAACGACAGGGAGCTATGGCTACACCTTC. Protein sequence: CATSETTGSYGYTF.

The chain recombines TRBV5-8 with TRBJ2-1; D may be TRBD2 (6 bases). Germline loops: CDR1 SGHTS, CDR2 YDEGEE. The CDR3 totals 15 residues. V was cut by 0 bases and J by 3 bases, with 10 bases left in between. CDR3 residues: CASSLAGGGYNEQFF. CDR3 bases: TGTGCCAGCAGCTTGGCCGGGGGTGGCTACAATGAGCAGTTCTTC.

V usage is TRBV7-9 and J usage is TRBJ2-5; D is uncertain. Per the germline V gene, CDR1 is SEHNR and CDR2 is FQNEAQ (reference sequence). Trimming stripped 1 base from V and 0 bases from J, with 9 bases between. The CDR3 is 15 amino acids. The CDR3 spells CASSLGYGYQETQYF. As DNA, the CDR3 is TGTGCCAGCAGCTTAGGGTATGGGTACCAAGAGACCCAGTACTTC.

This clone was observed once. The V gene is TRBV7-8, the J gene TRBJ1-3; perhaps TRBD1 as D (5 bases). This CDR3 is built from 16 residues. Germline-derived CDR1 and CDR2 are SGHVS and FQNEAQ. Trimming pared 1 base from V and 2 bases from J, leaving 12 bases between. The CDR3 protein is CASSLVGDSTGNTIYF. Written as DNA, the CDR3 is TGTGCCAGCAGCTTAGTGGGAGACAGTACTGGAAACACCATATATTTT.

The rearrangement joins TRBV28 to TRBJ2-7; D gene ambiguous. The CDR3 length is 13 residues. The V and J ends lost 10 bases and 1 base respectively, with 14 bases between them. CDR1 and CDR2 from the germline V gene are MDHEN and SYDVKM. CDR3 DNA: TGTGCCACCGGACCGCCTAGTTCCTACGAGCAGTACTTC. This gives the protein CATGPPSSYEQYF.

The chain has TRBV28 and TRBJ2-7; 12 nucleotides agree with TRBD2. The ends lost 5 bases at V and 2 bases at J; junction bases unmatched: 7. Germline lookup yields CDR1 MDHEN and CDR2 SYDVKM. CDR3 length: 16 residues. The chain's CDR3 is CASSHPGLAGPYEQYF. CDR3 nucleotides: TGTGCCAGCAGTCATCCTGGACTAGCGGGGCCCTACGAGCAGTACTTC.

The V gene is TRBV2, the J gene TRBJ2-7; tentatively, D is TRBD2 (5 bases). Germline-derived CDR1 and CDR2 are SNHLY and FYNNEI. The CDR3 length is 16 residues. V lost 3 bases, J lost 0 bases, and 15 bases lay in between. CDR3 in DNA: TGTGCCAGCAGTGACATGGTTCTTGGGAGCTCCTACGAGCAGTACTTC. As protein: CASSDMVLGSSYEQYF.

The gene calls are TRBV6-5 and TRBJ2-1; TRBD1 agrees at 10 bases. The V gene end was trimmed by 6 bases and the J gene end by 9 bases; junction bases not matched to a gene: 5. The CDR3 loop spans 13 amino acids. Germline lookup yields CDR1 MNHEY and CDR2 SVGAGI. The CDR3 region is CASRDRGRSEQFF. In nucleotides, the CDR3 is TGTGCCAGCAGAGACAGGGGGCGAAGTGAGCAGTTCTTC.

The rearrangement uses TRBV24-1 and TRBJ1-2, with D perhaps matching TRBD1 (6 bases). With 4 bases removed from V and 8 bases from J, the gap between germline ends came to 7 bases. Germline CDR1 is KGHDR and CDR2 is SFDVKD. The CDR3 has 11 amino acids. CDR3 amino acids: CATSEGGGYTF. The CDR3 DNA reads TGTGCCACCAGTGAAGGGGGGGGCTACACCTTC.